Presented here are 23 T cell receptor beta chains from one specimen sequenced in a study of blood T cell repertoires in COVID-19 (dated by TCRdb to 2020 to 2022). The library was made by the immunoSEQ multiplex PCR assay. In its TCRdb copy, this immuneACCESS table keeps in-frame sequences only and misses some clones. Where compared with another copy, unresolved V genes explain less than half of these, and the others have no known cause. This sample comprises more than 75,000 clones, 88% of them detected only once. Of the sample, roughly 8.3% falls within the top ten clones. Material: peripheral blood. The receptors were sampled from a woman in her 70s with acute or convalescent COVID-19.

The chain links TRBV3-1 (or the pseudogene TRBV3-2) to TRBJ2-1, with 9 bases that match TRBD2. CDR3 size: 18 residues. After removal of 4 bases from V and 2 bases from J, the junction contained 12 bases not matched to a gene. Germline V gives CDR1 LGHDT, CDR2 YNNKEL (reference sequence). The CDR3 nucleotides read TGTGCCAGCAGCCCCCCCGGGTGGGCGGGAGGGACCTACAATGAGCAGTTCTTC. Its protein product is CASSPPGWAGGTYNEQFF.

The J gene is TRBJ2-7, the V gene TRBV19; D may be TRBD2 (6 bases). Germline V gene lookup returns CDR1 LNHDA and CDR2 SQIVND (reference sequence). Trimming took off 1 base at V and 4 bases at J, with 11 bases between the two ends. The CDR3 consists of 14 residues. The CDR3 here is CASSIGSGRYEQYF. The CDR3 bases are TGTGCCAGTAGTATAGGTTCAGGGAGGTACGAGCAGTACTTC.

The genes are TRBV27 and TRBJ2-7; tentative D call: TRBD1 (5 bases). V lost 6 bases to trimming and J lost 4 bases, with 19 bases between them. The CDR3 runs 15 residues. The V gene's germline CDR1 is MNHEY and CDR2 SMNVEV (reference sequence). CDR3 sequence reads: CASSPRLGKGYEQYF. In DNA form, the CDR3 reads TGTGCCAGCAGCCCACGACTGGGAAAGGGGTACGAGCAGTACTTC.

The chain uses TRBV2 and TRBJ1-5; D might be TRBD1 (6 bases). V lost 7 bases and J 7 bases, leaving 17 bases between the germline ends. The CDR3 is 14 residues long. Germline V gene lookup returns CDR1 SNHLY and CDR2 FYNNEI. The CDR3 spells CASTGTNPSQPQHF. In DNA, the CDR3 is TGTGCCAGCACCGGGACAAACCCCTCCCAGCCCCAGCATTTT. Looking up the rest from reference TRBV2 and TRBJ1-5 gives the full variable domain: EPEVTQTPSHQVTQMGQEVILRCVPISNHLYFYWYRQILGQKVEFLVSFYNNEISEKSEIFDDQFSVERPDGSNFTLKIRSTKLEDSAMYFCASTGTNPSQPQHFGDGTRLSIL.

This clone was picked up a small number of times. The chain joins TRBV6-5 to TRBJ1-5; D is ambiguous. The CDR3 contains 14 residues. Germline CDR1 reads MNHEY; CDR2 reads SVGAGI. V shed 0 bases and J shed 6 bases, with 9 bases lying between them. CDR3 protein: CASSYSQEGQPQHF. The CDR3 DNA reads TGTGCCAGCAGTTACTCGCAGGAGGGTCAGCCCCAGCATTTT.

The chain employs TRBV5-1 and TRBJ2-3; 9 bases match TRBD2. The V gene end was trimmed by 5 bases and the J gene end by 2 bases; junction bases not matched to a gene: 3. The CDR3 runs 14 residues. The germline V gene has CDR1 SGHRS and CDR2 YFSETQ. CDR3 loop: CASRSGGNTDTQYF. In nucleotides, the CDR3 is TGCGCCAGCAGAAGCGGGGGGAACACAGATACGCAGTATTTT.

The chain couples TRBV9 to TRBJ1-4; D unclear. From germline, CDR1 is SGDLS and CDR2 YYNGEE. Trimming took 0 bases from V and 6 from J, leaving 18 bases between them. CDR3 length: 17 amino acids. The CDR3 DNA reads as TGTGCCAGCAGCGTAGGCCCGATTCTCCGAGAAGATGAAAAACTGTTTTTT. Residues: CASSVGPILREDEKLFF.

V and J are TRBV19 and TRBJ2-1; 7 bases line up with TRBD1. Trimming took 3 bases from V and 7 from J; bases not matched to a gene: 0. Germline V gene sequence: CDR1 LNHDA, CDR2 SQIVND (reference sequence). CDR3 length: 12 residues. CDR3 DNA: TGTGCCAGTAGTATGACAGGGAATGAGCAGTTCTTC. Translating gives CASSMTGNEQFF.

This clone was counted once. V usage is TRBV6-5 and J usage is TRBJ2-2, with a possible D match to TRBD2 (6 bases). V gave up 2 bases and J gave up 4 bases, with 11 bases separating them. Germline V lookup: CDR1 MNHEY, CDR2 SVGAGI. This CDR3 region has 15 residues. CDR3 sequence: CASSYGGTGTGELFF. The CDR3 bases are TGTGCCAGCAGTTACGGCGGGACCGGCACCGGGGAGCTGTTTTTT.

The chain links TRBV14 to TRBJ1-4, with D hard to call. The V gene's germline CDR1 is SGHDN and CDR2 FVKESK. The CDR3 contains 15 residues. V was shortened by 4 bases and J by 5 bases, with 14 bases between the two germline ends. CDR3 nucleotides: TGTGCCAGCAGCCCCTGGAGCGGTTTAAATGAAAAACTGTTTTTT. This translates into CASSPWSGLNEKLFF.

This chain connects TRBV19 to TRBJ2-7; D is ambiguous. The CDR3 is 15 amino acids. Germline CDR1 and CDR2: LNHDA and SQIVND (reference sequence). V was pared by 3 bases and J by 3 bases, with 15 bases between. The CDR3 sequence: CASSMDSAGGYEQYF. The CDR3 region has the DNA TGTGCCAGTAGTATGGATTCTGCTGGCGGCTACGAGCAGTACTTC.

This chain connects TRBV9 to TRBJ2-3; 8 positions match TRBD2. CDR3 length: 16 amino acids. J lost 3 bases, V lost 0 bases, and 6 bases had no gene match. CDR1 is SGDLS and CDR2 is YYNGEE in the germline V gene. The CDR3 spells CASSVESGGPTDTQYF. Written as DNA, the CDR3 is TGTGCCAGCAGCGTAGAGTCGGGGGGGCCAACAGATACGCAGTATTTT.

The gene calls are TRBV27 and TRBJ1-1, with D hard to call. V was pared by 3 bases and J by 0 bases, with 5 bases between. Per germline, CDR1 MNHEY and CDR2 SMNVEV (reference sequence). This CDR3 contains 13 residues. In nucleotides, the CDR3 is TGTGCCAGCAGTTTCCAGATGAACACTGAAGCTTTCTTT. Translation: CASSFQMNTEAFF.

J is TRBJ2-6 and V is TRBV29-1; D may be TRBD1 (6 bases). Germline lookup yields CDR1 SQVTM and CDR2 ANQGSEA. The CDR3 consists of 17 residues. Trimming cost V 6 bases and J 0 bases, with 18 bases left between them. The DNA of the CDR3 is TGCAGCGTAGCACAGGGCTTCTCTCTCTCTGGGGCCAACGTCCTGACTTTC. It codes for CSVAQGFSLSGANVLTF.

CDR3: CASSLGQGKAIYF. The CDR3 DNA reads TGTGCCAGCAGCTTAGGACAGGGGAAGGCCATATATTTT. The chain combines TRBV7-2 with TRBJ1-3; 8 bases match TRBD1. The CDR3 totals 13 residues. Germline lookup yields CDR1 SGHTA and CDR2 FQGNSA. V lost 1 base to trimming and J lost 11 bases; unmatched junction nucleotides: 4.

This clone is medium-sized within its sample. The rearrangement joins TRBV7-6 to TRBJ1-1; D perhaps matches TRBD1 (5 bases). V dropped 1 base and J dropped 0 bases, with 9 bases sitting between them. CDR3 length: 15 residues. Germline CDR1 SGHVS, CDR2 FNYEAQ. In DNA, the CDR3 is TGTGCCAGCAGCTTAGTTGCGGACATGAACACTGAAGCTTTCTTT. It translates to CASSLVADMNTEAFF.

The chain links TRBV5-1 to TRBJ1-1; D may be TRBD1 (6 bases). This CDR3 contains 16 residues. Germline assignment: CDR1 SGHRS and CDR2 YFSETQ. Trimming took 6 bases from V and 0 from J, leaving 18 bases between them. The CDR3 DNA is TGCGCCAGCAAATTGGGGGCGGGTAGAGTGAACACTGAAGCTTTCTTT. Translation: CASKLGAGRVNTEAFF. The full variable domain, its missing parts supplied by reference TRBV5-1 and TRBJ1-1, is KAGVTQTPRYLIKTRGQQVTLSCSPISGHRSVSWYQQTPGQGLQFLFEYFSETQRNKGNFPGRFSGRQFSNSRSEMNVSTLELGDSALYLCASKLGAGRVNTEAFFGQGTRLTVV.

The CDR3 sequence is CSASLARATFRWHGELFF. The CDR3 DNA sequence: TGCAGTGCTAGTCTGGCCAGGGCAACATTTAGATGGCACGGGGAGCTGTTTTTT. The chain links TRBV20-1 to TRBJ2-2; tentative D call: TRBD1 (5 bases). Germline loops: CDR1 DFQATT, CDR2 SNEGSKA (reference sequence). Trimming stripped 3 bases from V and 7 bases from J, with 27 bases between. The CDR3 contains 18 residues.

The rearrangement joins TRBV19 to TRBJ2-1, with TRBD2 identical over 14 bases. The germline gives CDR1 LNHDA, CDR2 SQIVND (reference sequence). The junction had 11 bases not matched to a gene; V was cut back by 6 bases and J by 10 bases. This CDR3 spans 16 amino acids. Here the CDR3 DNA reads TGTGCCAGTAGAGAACCGGGACTAGCGGGAGTAAGGGAGCAGTTCTTC. Translation: CASREPGLAGVREQFF.

The chain joins TRBV20-1 to TRBJ2-1; TRBD2 aligns across 7 bases. This CDR3 region has 10 residues. V trimming: 3 bases; J trimming: 15 bases; junction bases outside the gene matches: 5. Per germline, CDR1 DFQATT and CDR2 SNEGSKA (reference sequence). The CDR3 coding sequence is TGCAGTGCTAGGGGCGGGAGCACGTTCTTC. Protein product: CSARGGSTFF.

J is TRBJ2-7 and V is TRBV5-1; D unresolved. Germline-derived CDR1 and CDR2 are SGHRS and YFSETQ. V was pared by 0 bases and J by 1 base, with 8 bases between. The CDR3 length is 14 residues. DNA of the CDR3: TGCGCCAGCAGCTTGGCGGTTTTGTCCTACGAGCAGTACTTC. This translates into CASSLAVLSYEQYF. The variable domain in full, with the rest retrieved from reference TRBV5-1 and TRBJ2-7, is KAGVTQTPRYLIKTRGQQVTLSCSPISGHRSVSWYQQTPGQGLQFLFEYFSETQRNKGNFPGRFSGRQFSNSRSEMNVSTLELGDSALYLCASSLAVLSYEQYFGPGTRLTVT.

The chain is built from TRBV7-9 and TRBJ1-6; the D is unclear. This CDR3 is built from 16 residues. V lost 7 bases to trimming and J lost 4 bases, with 17 bases between them. Germline V lookup: CDR1 SEHNR, CDR2 FQNEAQ (reference sequence). This chain's CDR3 is CASNSLYDEYNSPLHF. DNA for the CDR3: TGTGCCAGCAACTCCCTTTACGATGAATATAATTCACCCCTCCACTTT.

This clone was picked up one time. The genes are TRBV6-5 and TRBJ1-1; 9 nucleotides line up with TRBD1. This CDR3 comprises 14 residues. The germline V gene encodes CDR1 MNHEY and CDR2 SVGAGI. J was trimmed by 5 bases and V by 10 bases; bases with no gene match: 11. The CDR3 sequence: CATRKQGARTEAFF. Written as DNA, the CDR3 is TGTGCCACCCGAAAACAGGGGGCTAGAACTGAAGCTTTCTTT.